The 7 T cell receptor beta chains below were found in one sample sequenced in a study of T cell changes during pregnancy in multiple sclerosis. Produced via immunoSEQ multiplex PCR; TCRdb's table is partial and in-frame only. Counted here are about 41,000 clones, more than 85% occurring once; the ten biggest clones make up over 6.5%. The sample here was CD8+ T cells from peripheral blood mononuclear cells, taken in the third trimester of pregnancy. These receptors originate from a female donor with multiple sclerosis, enrolled in a pregnancy study.

The chain carries TRBV2 and TRBJ2-5; D is possibly TRBD2 (6 bases). This CDR3 contains 17 residues. V dropped 2 bases and J dropped 4 bases, with 20 bases sitting between them. From germline, CDR1 is SNHLY and CDR2 FYNNEI. CDR3 region: CASSETPPGSEGETQYF. In nucleotides, the CDR3 is TGTGCCAGCAGTGAAACCCCCCCCGGGTCGGAGGGAGAGACCCAGTACTTC.

The rearrangement links TRBV4-1 to TRBJ2-2; no definite D call. V lost 0 bases and J 0 bases, leaving 8 bases between the germline ends. Germline CDR1 MGHRA, CDR2 YSYEKL. This CDR3 region has 16 residues. The DNA of the CDR3 is TGCGCCAGCAGCCAAGATCTGCAGGCGAACACCGGGGAGCTGTTTTTT. It is translated as CASSQDLQANTGELFF.

The chain has TRBV19 and TRBJ2-2; 15 bases agree with TRBD2. The CDR3 totals 17 residues. Looked up from germline, CDR1 is LNHDA and CDR2 is SQIVND (reference sequence). Trimming removed 4 bases from V and 4 bases from J; junction bases left unmatched: 4. CDR3 DNA sequence: TGTGCCAGTAGTACAGGACTAGCGGGGGGGAGCACCGGGGAGCTGTTTTTT. Translated: CASSTGLAGGSTGELFF.

V gene TRBV7-8 combines with J gene TRBJ2-7; D unclear. The CDR3 extends over 13 amino acids. Germline CDR1 is SGHVS and CDR2 is FQNEAQ. V was pared by 4 bases and J by 5 bases, with 12 bases between. In DNA form, the CDR3 reads TGTGCCAGCAGCTCAGCACACCGGGACGAGCAGTACTTC. Amino acids: CASSSAHRDEQYF.

The chain uses TRBV11-2 and TRBJ2-7, with 11 bases aligning to TRBD1. Germline CDR1 is SGHAT and CDR2 is FQNNGV. The CDR3 contains 15 residues. With V trimmed by 4 bases and J by 4 bases, 6 bases remained unmatched. CDR3 bases: TGTGCCAGCAGCTCATGGACAGGGGGCGGGTACGAGCAGTACTTC. This codes for CASSSWTGGGYEQYF.

This chain joins TRBV4-3 and TRBJ1-2; D uncertain. Germline CDR1 LGHNA, CDR2 YSLEER. The V end lost 3 bases, the J end lost 0 bases, and 17 bases lay between the germline ends. This CDR3 has 17 residues. CDR3 DNA: TGCGCCAGCAGCCATCCGAACGGTACCGGGTCTAACTATGGCTACACCTTC. As protein: CASSHPNGTGSNYGYTF.

The chain recombines TRBV19 with TRBJ2-1; possible D gene TRBD1, 6 bases. Trimming took off 6 bases at V and 4 bases at J, with 16 bases between the two ends. The CDR3 length is 15 residues. CDR1 LNHDA and CDR2 SQIVND come from the germline V gene (reference sequence). The CDR3 sequence: CASRGGPIGYNEQFF. The DNA of the CDR3 is TGTGCCAGTAGAGGGGGTCCTATTGGTTACAATGAGCAGTTCTTC.